This entry lists 26 T cell receptor beta chains sequenced from one sample in a study of control samples from healthy donors and cancer patients. The method was immunoSEQ multiplex PCR; TCRdb's version includes in-frame clones alone and lacks a portion of them. Here the sample spans some 120,000 clones, roughly 84% being singletons. The sample consisted of blood. Every receptor here comes from a young man in good health.

V usage is TRBV6-5 and J usage is TRBJ2-7, with TRBD1 identical over 9 bases. The CDR3 sequence is 14 residues long. The germline gives CDR1 MNHEY, CDR2 SVGAGI. Losses at the gene ends were 5 bases for V and 1 base for J; bases not matched to a gene: 3. The CDR3 loop reads CASSIDRGSYEQYF. The CDR3 DNA reads as TGTGCCAGCAGTATCGACAGGGGGTCCTACGAGCAGTACTTC.

The chain has TRBV7-9 and TRBJ2-7; 7 bases fit TRBD1. CDR3 length: 15 residues. Germline CDR1 and CDR2: SEHNR and FQNEAQ (reference sequence). The ends lost 5 bases at V and 1 base at J; junction bases unmatched: 8. CDR3 amino acids: CASSVHDRDSYEQYF. CDR3 coding DNA: TGTGCCAGCAGCGTCCACGACAGGGATTCCTACGAGCAGTACTTC.

The CDR3 loop reads CASSLVLAGTDTQYF. The CDR3 nucleotides are TGCGCCAGCAGCTTGGTGCTAGCGGGCACAGATACGCAGTATTTT. The chain is built from TRBV5-1 and TRBJ2-3, with 7 nucleotides matching TRBD2. This CDR3 contains 15 residues. J was trimmed by 1 base and V by 0 bases; bases with no gene match: 2. Per germline, CDR1 SGHRS and CDR2 YFSETQ.

The chain employs TRBV12-3 or TRBV12-4 and TRBJ2-5; 8 nucleotides align to TRBD2. This CDR3 comprises 12 residues. The V and J ends lost 8 bases and 6 bases, in that order; junction bases with no gene match: 5. For the CDR3, the DNA is TGTGCCAGCTCCCCGGGGGGGAAGACCCAGTACTTC. This translates into CASSPGGKTQYF.

The rearrangement joins TRBV27 to TRBJ2-2, with TRBD1 matching over 7 bases. CDR1 is MNHEY and CDR2 is SMNVEV in the germline V gene (reference sequence). This CDR3 is 16 amino acids long. V lost 6 bases, J lost 6 bases, and 13 bases stayed unmatched. CDR3 region: CASSPGRRGGSGELFF. For the CDR3, the DNA is TGTGCCAGCAGCCCCGGCCGCCGAGGGGGCTCCGGGGAGCTGTTTTTT.

The chain links TRBV29-1 to TRBJ2-5; unclear D gene. This CDR3 is built from 14 residues. From germline, CDR1 is SQVTM and CDR2 ANQGSEA. V was shortened by 5 bases and J by 5 bases, with 18 bases between the two germline ends. This chain's CDR3 is CSVRVTPKTETQYF. CDR3 nucleotides: TGCAGCGTTCGGGTGACACCGAAAACGGAGACCCAGTACTTC.

V usage is TRBV5-4 and J usage is TRBJ1-1, with D possibly TRBD1 on 5 matching bases. This CDR3 is 15 amino acids long. Trimming shortened V by 4 bases and J by 1 base, and 14 bases separated the two germline ends. Germline CDR1 and CDR2: SGHNT and YYREEE (reference sequence). The CDR3 loop is CASSPQTRGNTEAFF. The CDR3 DNA is TGTGCCAGCAGCCCCCAAACAAGGGGGAACACTGAAGCTTTCTTT.

The V and J genes are TRBV19 and TRBJ1-2, with a tentative D call TRBD1 (6 bases). Trimming pared 4 bases from V and 6 bases from J, leaving 15 bases between. This CDR3 spans 14 amino acids. From germline, CDR1 is LNHDA and CDR2 SQIVND (reference sequence). As DNA, the CDR3 is TGTGCCAGTAGTACCAGGGGCGTTAGAAATGGCTACACCTTC. Protein: CASSTRGVRNGYTF.

This clone was seen more than once but under ten times. This sequence joins TRBV30 and TRBJ1-6; D might be TRBD1 (6 bases). V was shortened by 5 bases and J by 7 bases, with 15 bases between the two germline ends. Germline V gene lookup returns CDR1 GTSNPN and CDR2 SVGIG (reference sequence). This CDR3 is built from 14 residues. The CDR3 nucleotides are TGTGCCTGGGGACGAGGGGGAAACAATTCACCCCTCCACTTT. This encodes CAWGRGGNNSPLHF.

This chain joins TRBV19 and TRBJ2-3; 7 bases line up with TRBD2. The CDR3 totals 13 residues. Germline CDR1 is LNHDA and CDR2 is SQIVND (reference sequence). The junction had 2 bases not matched to a gene; V was cut back by 3 bases and J by 5 bases. The DNA for the CDR3 is TGTGCCAGTAGTATTTTAGCGGGAGATACGCAGTATTTT. Protein: CASSILAGDTQYF. Complete variable domain (other parts from reference TRBV19 and TRBJ2-3): DGGITQSPKYLFRKEGQNVTLSCEQNLNHDAMYWYRQDPGQGLRLIYYSQIVNDFQKGDIAEGYSVSREKKESFPLTVTSAQKNPTAFYLCASSILAGDTQYFGPGTRLTVL.

This rearrangement joins TRBV14 to TRBJ1-1; TRBD1 agrees at 7 bases. This CDR3 comprises 14 residues. Trimming at V came to 4 bases and at J to 7 bases, leaving 9 bases not matched to a gene. Germline values: CDR1 SGHDN, CDR2 FVKESK. Here the CDR3 reads CASSRQTGRGEAFF. For the CDR3, the DNA is TGTGCCAGCAGCCGACAGACAGGGCGGGGTGAAGCTTTCTTT.

The V and J genes are TRBV5-1 and TRBJ2-1; 11 nucleotides match TRBD2. CDR3 length equals 15 residues. Trimming at V came to 6 bases and at J to 7 bases, leaving 9 bases not matched to a gene. From germline, CDR1 is SGHRS and CDR2 YFSETQ. The CDR3 nucleotides read TGCGCCAGCACCGTACTAGCGGGAGTATCTAATGAGCAGTTCTTC. It codes for CASTVLAGVSNEQFF.

CDR3 protein: CASSQDYRTSNEQFF. CDR3 coding DNA: TGTGCCAGCAGCCAAGATTATCGGACTAGCAATGAGCAGTTCTTC. The V and J genes are TRBV3-1 (or the pseudogene TRBV3-2) and TRBJ2-1, with TRBD2 identical over 7 bases. The CDR3 spans 15 residues. Germline loops: CDR1 LGHDT, CDR2 YNNKEL (reference sequence). The junction had 5 bases not matched to a gene; V was cut back by 0 bases and J by 6 bases.

This chain uses TRBV27 with TRBJ2-7; D may be TRBD1 (5 bases). The CDR3 loop spans 13 amino acids. Trimming shortened V by 2 bases and J by 3 bases, and 8 bases separated the two germline ends. Germline-derived CDR1 and CDR2 are MNHEY and SMNVEV (reference sequence). CDR3 sequence: CASSLVQGYEQYF. The CDR3 region has the DNA TGTGCCAGCAGTTTAGTTCAGGGCTACGAGCAGTACTTC.

The V and J genes are TRBV4-3 and TRBJ1-2, with a weak D call TRBD1 (5 bases). This CDR3 has 16 residues. In germline, CDR1 is LGHNA, CDR2 YSLEER. The V end was cut by 0 bases, the J end by 1 base, with 12 bases between. The CDR3: CASSQEDGGGNYGYTF. The CDR3 bases are TGCGCCAGCAGCCAAGAGGACGGGGGAGGTAACTATGGCTACACCTTC.

A single count supports this clone. The chain recombines TRBV19 with TRBJ2-5; 9 bases match TRBD2. CDR3 length equals 15 residues. CDR1 is LNHDA, CDR2 SQIVND, per germline (reference sequence). Trimming cost V 4 bases and J 5 bases; bases outside gene matches: 8. CDR3 amino acids: CASSTTSGRTETQYF. The DNA of the CDR3 is TGTGCCAGTAGTACCACGAGCGGGAGGACGGAGACCCAGTACTTC. The complete variable domain, with remaining parts taken from reference TRBV19 and TRBJ2-5, reads DGGITQSPKYLFRKEGQNVTLSCEQNLNHDAMYWYRQDPGQGLRLIYYSQIVNDFQKGDIAEGYSVSREKKESFPLTVTSAQKNPTAFYLCASSTTSGRTETQYFGPGTRLLVL.

The chain combines TRBV28 with TRBJ2-1; the D is unclear. Per germline, CDR1 MDHEN and CDR2 SYDVKM. There are 16 residues in the CDR3. Trimming shortened V by 4 bases and J by 2 bases, and 15 bases separated the two germline ends. The CDR3 DNA follows: TGTGCCAGCAGTTCCTCTTTCCCTCGCCCCTACAATGAGCAGTTCTTC. Translation gives CASSSSFPRPYNEQFF.

In its sample, this clone was seen once. The identical CDR3 is also encoded by other nucleotide sequences in the sample. This rearrangement joins TRBV4-1 to TRBJ2-2; TRBD2 agrees at 12 bases. Germline lookup yields CDR1 MGHRA and CDR2 YSYEKL. Germline trimming cut 0 bases from V and 8 bases from J; bases unmatched to any gene: 7. The CDR3 is 17 amino acids. CDR3 coding DNA: TGCGCCAGCAGCCAAGACAGACTAGCGGGAGAGTCGGGGGAGCTGTTTTTT. Its translation is CASSQDRLAGESGELFF.

The chain uses TRBV11-3 and TRBJ2-1; TRBD2 might be the D (6 bases). With 5 bases removed from V and 4 bases from J, the gap between germline ends came to 15 bases. The CDR3 has 15 residues. From germline, CDR1 is SGHNT and CDR2 YENEEA. The DNA for the CDR3 is TGTGCCAGCAGCCACGCGGAGGGCGGGTACAATGAGCAGTTCTTC. Residues: CASSHAEGGYNEQFF.

In its sample, this clone was seen a few times. Within the sample, other DNA sequences also encode this same CDR3. The gene calls are TRBV6-4 and TRBJ2-1; D unclear. The CDR3 contains 14 residues. Germline V lookup: CDR1 MRHNA, CDR2 SNTAGT. V was shortened by 3 bases and J by 0 bases, with 6 bases between the two germline ends. The CDR3 coding sequence is TGTGCCAGCAGTGAAGGTAGCTCCTACAATGAGCAGTTCTTC. This codes for CASSEGSSYNEQFF.

For this clone: This specimen includes other DNA sequences encoding the same CDR3. CDR3 residues: CASSPGTGELFF. The DNA for the CDR3 is TGTGCCAGCTCACCGGGCACCGGGGAGCTGTTTTTT. V is TRBV18 and J is TRBJ2-2; no firm D call. The ends were cut back, 3 bases at V and 4 bases at J, with 3 bases in the middle. This CDR3 region has 12 residues. Germline CDR1 and CDR2: KGHSH and LQKENI.

V and J are TRBV24-1 and TRBJ2-3; the D gene is possibly TRBD2 (6 bases). Germline loops: CDR1 KGHDR, CDR2 SFDVKD. The CDR3 is 13 amino acids. V lost 6 bases, J lost 4 bases, and 10 bases lay in between. The CDR3 region is CATSRRVPDTQYF. The DNA for the CDR3 is TGTGCCACCAGTCGGAGGGTCCCAGATACGCAGTATTTT.

The chain has TRBV28 and TRBJ2-7; 9 bases agree with TRBD2. The V segment lost 6 bases and the J segment 2 bases; nucleotides outside the gene matches: 8. The CDR3 is made up of 15 amino acids. In germline, CDR1 is MDHEN, CDR2 SYDVKM. The CDR3 DNA follows: TGTGCCAGCAGGCCTACAGCGGGAGGAGCCTACGAGCAGTACTTC. Translating gives CASRPTAGGAYEQYF.

This clone showed up many times. This chain joins TRBV6-5 and TRBJ1-1, with 8 bases fitting TRBD1. Looked up from germline, CDR1 is MNHEY and CDR2 is SVGAGI. The CDR3 consists of 14 residues. Losses at the gene ends were 7 bases for V and 5 bases for J; bases not matched to a gene: 9. The CDR3 bases are TGTGCCAGCAAAGTTCAGGGGGCGGAAACTGAAGCTTTCTTT. It is translated as CASKVQGAETEAFF.

This chain links TRBV24-1 with TRBJ2-5, with a tentative D call TRBD2 (6 bases). Between the trimmed V and J ends, which lost 1 base and 0 bases, there was a span of 14 bases. Germline CDR1 and CDR2: KGHDR and SFDVKD. This CDR3 region has 17 residues. The CDR3 reads CATSDFMGRGHQETQYF. CDR3 bases: TGTGCCACCAGTGATTTTATGGGGCGGGGACACCAAGAGACCCAGTACTTC.

J is TRBJ1-1 and V is TRBV6-4; 7 bases are shared with TRBD1. Germline values: CDR1 MRHNA, CDR2 SNTAGT. The CDR3 has 20 amino acids. The J segment lost 1 base and the V segment lost 5 bases, leaving 22 bases of the junction unmatched. For the CDR3, the DNA is TGTGCCAGCAGTCCCACAGTTACCCCCCATCTGGGACAGAAGAACACTGAAGCTTTCTTT. Its protein is CASSPTVTPHLGQKNTEAFF.